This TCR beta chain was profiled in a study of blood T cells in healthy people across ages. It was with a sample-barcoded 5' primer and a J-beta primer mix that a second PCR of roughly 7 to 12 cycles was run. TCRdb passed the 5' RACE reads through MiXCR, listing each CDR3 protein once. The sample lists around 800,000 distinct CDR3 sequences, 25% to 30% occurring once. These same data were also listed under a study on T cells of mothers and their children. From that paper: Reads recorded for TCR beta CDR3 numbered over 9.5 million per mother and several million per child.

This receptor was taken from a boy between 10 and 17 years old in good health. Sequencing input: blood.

The CDR3 spells CASSLAGGTGLWRYF. CDR3 DNA: TGTGCCAGCAGTTTAGCGGGAGGGACAGGCCTTTGGCGGTACTTC. The J gene is TRBJ2-5, the V gene TRBV12-3 or TRBV12-4; tentatively, D is TRBD1 (8 bases). Trimming shortened V by 0 bases and J by 13 bases, and 21 bases separated the two germline ends. CDR3 length: 15 amino acids.